The clone carrying this T cell receptor (beta chain) was observed at least ten times. Its antigen is currently unknown. This specimen comes from a study of regulatory T cells in long-lasting Graves disease. Broader study findings: Exclusively peripheral blood, rather than thyroid tissue, was studied.

Time point indicated: newly diagnosed GD, antithyroid drugs for less than 3 months. Scientists built the TCR library using RNA that was extracted from PBMCs. Arm-PCR of CDR3 regions with iRepertoire HTBI primers generated TCR beta libraries. One entry per CDR3 protein results from TCRdb running MiXCR on the multiplex PCR reads. Here the sample spans 350,000 to 400,000 distinct CDR3 sequences, about 14% being singletons. This CDR3 has 14 amino acids. In germline, CDR1 is DFQATT, CDR2 SNEGSKA (reference sequence). The V segment lost 3 bases and the J segment 8 bases; nucleotides outside the gene matches: 7.

The sample in question was peripheral blood mononuclear cells (PBMCs), obtained at new diagnosis, from a patient treated with antithyroid drugs. This chain links TRBV20-1 with TRBJ2-1, with 10 bases identical to TRBD2. The clonotype originates from a female donor with Graves disease. The CDR3 loop reads CSASRSGRRHEQFF. The CDR3 nucleotides read TGCAGTGCTAGTCGTAGCGGGAGGCGACATGAGCAGTTCTTC.